The 15 T cell receptor beta chains in this list originate from one sample, sequenced in a study of T cell responses to AZD1222 COVID-19 vaccine. The assay was immunoSEQ multiplex PCR, and TCRdb's table has in-frame clones only and misses some. Here the sample spans around 99,000 clones, about 90% being singletons. The sample here was peripheral blood, taken on day 0 of AZD1222 vaccination. The origin of the receptors is an adult in good health.

V gene TRBV9 combines with J gene TRBJ1-2, with D possibly matching TRBD1 (5 bases). Trimming left V 4 bases short and J 3 bases short, with 13 bases between. CDR1 and CDR2 from the germline V gene are SGDLS and YYNGEE. CDR3 size: 14 residues. CDR3 in DNA: TGTGCCAGCAGCACCGAGGGGTGGGACTATGGCTACACCTTC. Translated: CASSTEGWDYGYTF.

The genes are TRBV9 and TRBJ2-1; 11 bases align to TRBD1. The germline V gene has CDR1 SGDLS and CDR2 YYNGEE. The CDR3 is 15 residues long. The J segment lost 7 bases and the V segment lost 0 bases, leaving 3 bases of the junction unmatched. For the CDR3, the DNA is TGTGCCAGCAGCGTAGCAGGGACAGGGGGGAATGAGCAGTTCTTC. It encodes CASSVAGTGGNEQFF.

The chain is built from TRBV7-2 and TRBJ2-3; unclear D gene. Germline V lookup: CDR1 SGHTA, CDR2 FQGNSA. The CDR3 extends over 14 amino acids. The V gene lost 1 base and the J gene lost 3 bases, with 8 bases spanning the gap. The chain's CDR3 is CASSLVSSTDTQYF. The CDR3 coding sequence is TGTGCCAGCAGCTTAGTATCGTCAACAGATACGCAGTATTTT. The complete variable domain, with remaining parts taken from reference TRBV7-2 and TRBJ2-3, reads GAGVSQSPSNKVTEKGKDVELRCDPISGHTALYWYRQSLGQGLEFLIYFQGNSAPDKSGLPSDRFSAERTGGSVSTLTIQRTQQEDSAVYLCASSLVSSTDTQYFGPGTRLTVL.

V gene TRBV7-8 combines with J gene TRBJ1-2; D remains ambiguous. The CDR3 contains 13 residues. Germline V gives CDR1 SGHVS, CDR2 FQNEAQ. Trimming left V 0 bases short and J 1 base short, with 3 bases between. The CDR3 protein is CASSLALNYGYTF. The CDR3 DNA sequence: TGTGCCAGCAGCTTAGCCCTTAACTATGGCTACACCTTC.

The genes are TRBV19 and TRBJ2-7; D is undetermined. Between the trimmed V and J ends, which lost 6 bases and 6 bases, there was a span of 18 bases. The CDR3 is made up of 14 amino acids. Germline CDR1 is LNHDA and CDR2 is SQIVND (reference sequence). The CDR3 DNA sequence: TGTGCCAGTAGATCCTCCCGGGCTCTTGGCGAGCAGTACTTC. It codes for CASRSSRALGEQYF.

This chain links TRBV4-2 with TRBJ2-2; D unclear. There are 18 residues in the CDR3. Germline V gene sequence: CDR1 LGHNA, CDR2 YNFKEQ. Trimming shortened V by 0 bases and J by 0 bases, and 14 bases separated the two germline ends. This CDR3 is CASSQEIQVSANTGELFF. CDR3 in DNA: TGTGCCAGCAGCCAAGAGATTCAAGTGAGCGCGAACACCGGGGAGCTGTTTTTT.

This chain links TRBV6-5 with TRBJ1-2; tentatively, D is TRBD1 (6 bases). Germline values: CDR1 MNHEY, CDR2 SVGAGI. The CDR3 loop spans 16 amino acids. V was shortened by 0 bases and J by 3 bases, with 14 bases between the two germline ends. Written as DNA, the CDR3 is TGTGCCAGCAGTTACTCTGTACGGGGGGCGGACTATGGCTACACCTTC. It encodes CASSYSVRGADYGYTF.

The rearrangement links TRBV4-3 to TRBJ1-1; D possibly corresponds to TRBD1 (6 bases). V was trimmed by 0 bases and J by 11 bases, leaving 19 bases between them. Germline V gene sequence: CDR1 LGHNA, CDR2 YSLEER. The CDR3 is 15 amino acids. DNA of the CDR3: TGCGCCAGCAGCCAAGATTCGGGGGCTTCTCCCGTGGCTTTCTTT. This encodes CASSQDSGASPVAFF.

The V gene is TRBV15, the J gene TRBJ2-5; D is possibly TRBD1 (6 bases). Trimming cost V 1 base and J 2 bases, with 11 bases left between them. This CDR3 is built from 15 residues. Germline CDR1 and CDR2: LNHNV and YYDKDF (reference sequence). CDR3 coding DNA: TGTGCCACCAGCAGAGCGGACAGTTTACAAGAGACCCAGTACTTC. This gives the protein CATSRADSLQETQYF.

This chain joins TRBV3-1 (or the pseudogene TRBV3-2) and TRBJ2-3; TRBD2 aligns across 12 bases. Trimming cost V 3 bases and J 5 bases; bases outside gene matches: 6. The CDR3 totals 16 residues. Germline-derived CDR1 and CDR2 are LGHDT and YNNKEL (reference sequence). The CDR3 spells CASSHGLAGGLDTQYF. The CDR3 region has the DNA TGTGCCAGCAGCCATGGGCTAGCGGGGGGGCTAGATACGCAGTATTTT.

The J gene is TRBJ2-5, the V gene TRBV6-5, with 11 bases aligning to TRBD2. Trimming at V came to 5 bases and at J to 5 bases, leaving 7 bases not matched to a gene. Looked up from germline, CDR1 is MNHEY and CDR2 is SVGAGI. The CDR3 has 15 residues. The chain's CDR3 is CASSLSGTSGETQYF. The CDR3 nucleotides are TGTGCCAGCAGTCTCTCCGGGACTAGCGGCGAGACCCAGTACTTC.

This chain connects TRBV6-1 to TRBJ2-3, with D perhaps being TRBD1 or TRBD2 (5 bases each). CDR3 length: 16 amino acids. V was clipped by 3 bases and J by 2 bases, with 15 bases between them. Germline CDR1 MNHNS, CDR2 SASEGT. The CDR3 protein is CASSDLGVSPTDTQYF. CDR3 DNA: TGTGCCAGCAGTGACTTGGGGGTGTCCCCCACAGATACGCAGTATTTT.

In this sample, this clone turned up once. The gene calls are TRBV6-1 and TRBJ1-6; possible D gene TRBD1, 6 bases. Germline V lookup: CDR1 MNHNS, CDR2 SASEGT. V was shortened by 1 base and J by 2 bases, with 18 bases between the two germline ends. CDR3 size: 19 residues. The CDR3 DNA follows: TGTGCCAGCAGTGAAGGGACAGCGCTAAGGGTAACCTATAATTCACCCCTCCACTTT. The encoded protein is CASSEGTALRVTYNSPLHF.

On this clone itself: The sample has other DNA sequences that encode this CDR3 too. The rearrangement links TRBV24-1 to TRBJ1-1; D not resolved. The CDR3 covers 14 residues. CDR1 and CDR2 from the germline V gene are KGHDR and SFDVKD. Trimming stripped 2 bases from V and 8 bases from J, with 14 bases between. In DNA form, the CDR3 reads TGTGCCACCAGTGATTCAGGAGGTACCACCGAAGCTTTCTTT. This sequence encodes CATSDSGGTTEAFF.

V gene TRBV6-6 combines with J gene TRBJ2-7; 7 bases align to TRBD1. Germline V lookup: CDR1 MNHNY, CDR2 SVGAGI (reference sequence). The CDR3 spans 14 residues. V trimming: 8 bases; J trimming: 6 bases; junction bases outside the gene matches: 13. The CDR3 reads CASFPTGSSSEQYF. CDR3 nucleotides: TGTGCCAGCTTTCCGACAGGGAGTTCGAGCGAGCAGTACTTC.